These T cell receptor beta chains were read from a single sample in a study of cytotoxic CD8 clonotypes in ibrutinib-treated CLL. Sequencing was performed with immunoSEQ multiplex PCR; in TCRdb, only in-frame clones are kept and a portion is missing. The repertoire holds about 130,000 clones, about 85% seen once, with around 3.3% in the top ten. Sequences were derived from PBMCs, sampled after 24 months of ibrutinib treatment. Receptors originate from a human donor with chronic lymphocytic leukemia. The CDR3 runs from the conserved cysteine through the conserved F or W. Not all rows give a size; the values are once, few, many and, for expanded clones, a class.

v_gene: TRBV27
abundance: .
j_gene: TRBJ1-5
len: 17
CDR3aa: CASSLSGGPYSNQPQHF

v_gene: TRBV7-8
abundance: .
j_gene: TRBJ1-6
len: 16
CDR3aa: CASSPAGDRANSPLHF

v_gene: TRBV11-3
abundance: .
j_gene: TRBJ2-1
len: 14
CDR3aa: CASSLDPRGNEQFF

v_gene: TRBV7-2
abundance: .
j_gene: TRBJ1-4
len: 16
CDR3aa: CASSLGQGAGVEKLFF

v_gene: TRBV7-6
abundance: .
j_gene: TRBJ2-7
len: 15
CDR3aa: CASSQGQGIPHEQYF

v_gene: TRBV5-1
abundance: .
j_gene: TRBJ1-5
len: 14
CDR3aa: CASSPGQGHQPQHF

v_gene: TRBV5-4
abundance: .
j_gene: TRBJ1-2
len: 14
CDR3aa: CASSFLDRDYGYTF

v_gene: TRBV4-3
abundance: once
j_gene: TRBJ1-2
len: 14
CDR3aa: CASSQDWGRGGYTF

v_gene: TRBV5-1
abundance: .
j_gene: TRBJ2-1
len: 16
CDR3aa: CASSSGSGSSYNEQFF

v_gene: TRBV19
abundance: .
j_gene: TRBJ1-4
len: 14
CDR3aa: CASTPGWGNEKLFF

v_gene: TRBV11-1
abundance: .
j_gene: TRBJ2-1
len: 16
CDR3aa: CASSKTGTGAYNEQFF

v_gene: TRBV5-4
abundance: .
j_gene: TRBJ2-3
len: 15
CDR3aa: CASSLRPVPTDTQYF

v_gene: TRBV5-4
abundance: once
j_gene: TRBJ2-1
len: 17
CDR3aa: CASSLLSSKDRNNEQFF

v_gene: TRBV25-1
abundance: .
j_gene: TRBJ1-3
len: 14
CDR3aa: CASGGQGVGNTIYF

v_gene: TRBV6-5
abundance: .
j_gene: TRBJ1-2
len: 12
CDR3aa: CASSYSQGSSTF

v_gene: TRBV20-1
abundance: .
j_gene: TRBJ2-5
len: 11
CDR3aa: CSPLGQETQYF

v_gene: TRBV5-5
abundance: .
j_gene: TRBJ2-5
len: 14
CDR3aa: CASSLGSVQETQYF

v_gene: TRBV6-5
abundance: .
j_gene: TRBJ1-2
len: 15
CDR3aa: CASSYSAATNYGYTF

v_gene: TRBV7-9
abundance: .
j_gene: TRBJ2-5
len: 15
CDR3aa: CASSLAPAGGETQYF